This T cell receptor (beta chain) was sequenced during a study of T-cell memory formation after mild COVID-19. The CDR3 length is 13 residues. Germline V CDR1 and CDR2: LGHDT, YNNKEL (reference sequence). The V gene lost 4 bases and the J gene lost 7 bases, with 13 bases spanning the gap. There are a few counts of this clonotype. A single record per CDR3 protein comes from TCRdb applying MiXCR to the 5' RACE reads. The table includes 350,000 to 500,000 distinct CDR3 sequences, 20% to 30% detected once. V and J are TRBV3-1 and TRBJ1-1, with D uncertain. Sequenced input: PBMCs or a T cell subset sorted from them (not recorded which). The sequence was obtained from an adult woman who had mild COVID-19 (a few samples of this study predate the infection). Cell type and time point are not known. Here the CDR3 reads CASSRSDLLEAFF. The CDR3, as DNA: TGTGCCAGCAGCCGGTCAGACCTGCTTGAAGCTTTCTTT. Filled out from reference TRBV3-1 and TRBJ1-1, the complete variable domain reads DTAVSQTPKYLVTQMGNDKSIKCEQNLGHDTMYWYKQDSKKFLKIMFSYNNKELIINETVPNRFSPKSPDKAHLNLHINSLELGDSAVYFCASSRSDLLEAFFGQGTRLTVV.